These 25 T cell receptor beta chains were all obtained from the same sample, sequenced in a study of blood T cells in healthy people across ages (dated by TCRdb to about 2015). Receptors were amplified or captured by 5' RACE. Sequencing was performed on an Illumina HiSeq 2500. A second PCR of about 6 to 11 cycles was run with a J-beta primer mix and a sample-barcoded 5' primer. TCRdb redid the processing of the public reads, applying fastp at Q25 and MiXCR, and retained in-frame beta chains. A single entry per CDR3 protein holds the most common genes and DNA from its merged rows. This sample holds roughly 1,500,000 distinct CDR3 sequences; around 35% were observed only once. Approximately 11% of the sample lies in the top ten. The sample was blood. These receptors were taken from a woman in her 30s in good health.

This clonotype came up a few times. This chain connects TRBV27 to TRBJ2-7; D may be TRBD2 (7 bases). CDR3 length: 18 amino acids. Trimming pared 6 bases from V and 2 bases from J, leaving 26 bases between. The V gene's germline CDR1 is MNHEY and CDR2 SMNVEV (reference sequence). CDR3 sequence: CASSLTGGGGAYPYEQYF. The CDR3 DNA follows: TGTGCCAGCAGCCTCACCGGTGGGGGGGGCGCTTACCCCTACGAGCAGTACTTC.

The CDR3 nucleotides read TGTGCCAGCGGTAGACCCGGGGAGCTGTTTTTT. It is translated as CASGRPGELFF. The rearrangement uses TRBV27 and TRBJ2-2; D is unclear. The V gene lost 8 bases and the J gene lost 6 bases, with 7 bases spanning the gap. The germline V gene encodes CDR1 MNHEY and CDR2 SMNVEV (reference sequence). The CDR3 totals 11 residues.

The CDR3 loop is CASSPGSDFSSGANVLTF. The CDR3 DNA is TGTGCCAGCAGTCCGGGGTCGGACTTTAGCTCTGGGGCCAACGTCCTGACTTTC. The chain couples TRBV6-1 to TRBJ2-6; TRBD2 might be the D (5 bases). The CDR3 length is 18 residues. Germline-derived CDR1 and CDR2 are MNHNS and SASEGT. V was trimmed by 5 bases and J by 0 bases, leaving 17 bases between them.

This chain connects TRBV20-1 to TRBJ2-3, with TRBD2 matching 14 bases. CDR3 length: 18 residues. Germline V lookup: CDR1 DFQATT, CDR2 SNEGSKA (reference sequence). The J segment lost 2 bases and the V segment lost 5 bases, leaving 12 bases of the junction unmatched. The CDR3 DNA reads as TGCAGTGCTGGGGGACTAGCGGGAGAACCGATTACCACAGATACGCAGTATTTT. Its translation is CSAGGLAGEPITTDTQYF.

The chain links TRBV27 to TRBJ2-3; 11 nucleotides agree with TRBD2. V lost 5 bases to trimming and J lost 2 bases; unmatched junction nucleotides: 6. Germline-derived CDR1 and CDR2 are MNHEY and SMNVEV (reference sequence). The CDR3 spans 16 residues. The CDR3 DNA sequence: TGTGCCAGCAGTCTGCGACTAGCGGGAACCACAGATACGCAGTATTTT. It codes for CASSLRLAGTTDTQYF.

The chain's CDR3 is CASSERLAGYAYEQYF. The CDR3 DNA reads TGTGCCAGCAGTGAACGTCTAGCGGGTTACGCCTACGAGCAGTACTTC. The rearrangement uses TRBV6-1 and TRBJ2-7; 8 nucleotides line up with TRBD2. V lost 2 bases, J lost 2 bases, and 8 bases stayed unmatched. The germline V gene has CDR1 MNHNS and CDR2 SASEGT. The CDR3 loop spans 16 amino acids.

The chain couples TRBV20-1 to TRBJ2-7; the D is unclear. V dropped 6 bases and J dropped 0 bases, with 18 bases sitting between them. CDR3 length: 15 amino acids. Germline V gives CDR1 DFQATT, CDR2 SNEGSKA (reference sequence). DNA of the CDR3: TGCAGTGCACCTGGGCGTACCAGCAGCTCCTACGAGCAGTACTTC. Its translation: CSAPGRTSSSYEQYF.

The rearrangement joins TRBV21-1 to TRBJ2-1; the table gives TRBD2 as D, unverified against the DNA. TRBV21-1 is noted as a pseudogene. This CDR3 region has 16 residues. CDR3 sequence: CAERRGTSGRANEQFF. In nucleotides, the CDR3 is TGTGCAGAGAGGCGGGGGACTAGCGGGAGGGCCAATGAGCAGTTCTTC.

V is TRBV12-3 or TRBV12-4 and J is TRBJ1-1; D remains ambiguous. The CDR3 is 11 amino acids. Trimming removed 3 bases at V and 6 bases at J, with 5 bases between. The CDR3, as DNA: TGTGCCAGCAGTTTCAAGGCTGAAGCTTTCTTT. This sequence encodes CASSFKAEAFF.

This clonotype was recorded at least ten times. The genes are TRBV6-1 and TRBJ2-7, with D perhaps being TRBD1 or TRBD2 (5 bases each). V lost 4 bases and J 4 bases, leaving 14 bases between the germline ends. The germline V gene encodes CDR1 MNHNS and CDR2 SASEGT. The CDR3 runs to 14 residues. The CDR3 nucleotides read TGTGCCAGCAGTGTGAGGGACGGACTTTACGAGCAGTACTTC. It translates to CASSVRDGLYEQYF.

This rearrangement joins TRBV9 to TRBJ2-1; D is perhaps TRBD1 or TRBD2 (5 bases each). The CDR3 has 16 residues. The germline V gene has CDR1 SGDLS and CDR2 YYNGEE. The V end was cut by 4 bases, the J end by 3 bases, with 17 bases between. DNA of the CDR3: TGTGCCAGCAGCTCCCGGGGCGATGGGGGCTACAATGAGCAGTTCTTC. Encoded protein: CASSSRGDGGYNEQFF.

The CDR3 here is CASSWSTGVPYNEQFF. In DNA form, the CDR3 reads TGTGCCAGCAGTTGGAGTACAGGGGTCCCCTACAATGAGCAGTTCTTC. J is TRBJ2-1 and V is TRBV6-5; 7 bases agree with TRBD1. The length of the CDR3 is 16 residues. The V gene's germline CDR1 is MNHEY and CDR2 SVGAGI. Trimming took 4 bases from V and 2 from J; bases not matched to a gene: 8.

The chain couples TRBV30 to TRBJ1-1; 8 bases line up with TRBD1. CDR3 length: 18 amino acids. From germline, CDR1 is GTSNPN and CDR2 SVGIG (reference sequence). V dropped 2 bases and J dropped 4; count of bases not matched to a gene: 18. DNA for the CDR3: TGTGCCTGGAGTACCAGGACAGGGATTGCATTAATTGGCACTGAAGCTTTCTTT. This encodes CAWSTRTGIALIGTEAFF.

The chain employs TRBV12-3 or TRBV12-4 and TRBJ2-2; D is perhaps TRBD1 or TRBD2 (6 bases each). Trimming left V 4 bases short and J 6 bases short, with 9 bases between. The CDR3 sequence is 13 residues long. The CDR3 DNA follows: TGTGCCAGCAGTTGGAGGGGGGCCGGGGAGCTGTTTTTT. This sequence encodes CASSWRGAGELFF.

This clonotype has a handful of counts. The chain carries TRBV3-1 and TRBJ2-5; maybe TRBD2 (6 bases). V gave up 4 bases and J gave up 5 bases, with 14 bases separating them. Germline CDR1 reads LGHDT; CDR2 reads YNNKEL (reference sequence). CDR3 length: 14 residues. The CDR3 DNA follows: TGTGCCAGCAGCCTCCGGATAGCGGAGGAGACCCAGTACTTC. Residues: CASSLRIAEETQYF.

This rearrangement joins TRBV5-1 to TRBJ2-3, with D perhaps TRBD1 (6 bases). The CDR3 is 14 amino acids. Trimming cost V 4 bases and J 6 bases, with 15 bases left between them. The germline CDR1 and CDR2 sequences are SGHRS and YFSETQ. This chain's CDR3 is CASSLQGRDDTQYF. The DNA of the CDR3 is TGCGCCAGCAGCCTCCAGGGGCGAGACGATACGCAGTATTTT.

This chain uses TRBV19 with TRBJ2-3; D is undetermined. The CDR3 covers 12 residues. V lost 4 bases to trimming and J lost 2 bases, with 4 bases between them. CDR1 LNHDA and CDR2 SQIVND come from the germline V gene (reference sequence). Written as DNA, the CDR3 is TGTGCCAGTAGTAAAACCACAGATACGCAGTATTTT. Encoded protein: CASSKTTDTQYF.

This chain uses TRBV4-1 with TRBJ1-3; D remains ambiguous. This CDR3 region has 16 residues. CDR1 MGHRA and CDR2 YSYEKL come from the germline V gene. Trimming shortened V by 1 base and J by 0 bases, and 10 bases separated the two germline ends. This CDR3 reads CASSQGRIYSGNTIYF. DNA of the CDR3: TGCGCCAGCAGCCAAGGTAGAATCTACTCTGGAAACACCATATATTTT.

The CDR3 loop is CASSSRDGTFYEQYF. The CDR3 bases are TGTGCCAGCAGCTCCCGGGATGGGACTTTCTACGAGCAGTACTTC. The chain uses TRBV5-6 and TRBJ2-7; TRBD2 is a possible D gene (6 bases). This CDR3 region has 15 residues. Per germline, CDR1 SGHDT and CDR2 YYEEEE. Trimming stripped 3 bases from V and 3 bases from J, with 16 bases between.

The table lists this clonotype with a few counts. This sequence joins TRBV14 and TRBJ2-5; TRBD1 matches 9 bases. The J call is in doubt because the DNA end fits TRBJ2-7 better. CDR3 size: 15 residues. Germline CDR1 reads SGHDN; CDR2 reads FVKESK. DNA for the CDR3: TGTGCCAGCAGCCGATACGGGACAGGGAACTACGAGCAGTACTTC. The encoded protein is CASSRYGTGNYEQYF.

The rearrangement links TRBV2 to TRBJ2-3; TRBD2 matches at 7 bases. V lost 6 bases and J lost 4; bases outside the gene matches: 7. The CDR3 loop spans 14 amino acids. In germline, CDR1 is SNHLY, CDR2 FYNNEI. This CDR3 reads CASRPSGASDTQYF. CDR3 nucleotide sequence: TGTGCCAGCAGACCCAGCGGGGCCTCAGATACGCAGTATTTT.

Comment on this clonotype: Given a much more abundant clone one base away, this may be a read error. The CDR3 nucleotides are TGCGCCAGCAGCCTAACTAGCGGGAGTCCCAACGAGCAGTACTTC. Protein: CASSLTSGSPNEQYF. The chain joins TRBV4-1 to TRBJ2-7; TRBD2 agrees at 11 bases. Germline assignment: CDR1 MGHRA and CDR2 YSYEKL. There are 15 residues in the CDR3. V shed 4 bases, J shed 5 bases, and the junction held 7 bases outside the gene matches.

This sequence joins TRBV15 and TRBJ1-5, with a possible D match to TRBD1 (6 bases). The CDR3 is 15 amino acids. Germline V gene data show CDR1 as LNHNV and CDR2 as YYDKDF (reference sequence). Trimming left V 0 bases short and J 5 bases short, with 11 bases between. CDR3 nucleotides: TGTGCCACCAGCAGAGAACAGGGAGGGGATCAGCCCCAGCATTTT. It yields the protein CATSREQGGDQPQHF.

This chain links TRBV2 with TRBJ1-2, with TRBD1 matching over 8 bases. In germline, CDR1 is SNHLY, CDR2 FYNNEI. The CDR3 extends over 16 amino acids. Losses at the gene ends were 3 bases for V and 0 bases for J; bases not matched to a gene: 6. The CDR3 DNA sequence: TGTGCCAGCAGTGACCGGCAGGGGGCCTCTAACTATGGCTACACCTTC. Translation gives CASSDRQGASNYGYTF.

This chain connects TRBV20-1 to TRBJ1-2, with D unclear. This CDR3 is built from 12 residues. V was cut by 1 base and J by 8 bases, with 11 bases left in between. CDR1 is DFQATT and CDR2 is SNEGSKA in the germline V gene (reference sequence). CDR3 protein: CSARVRKQGYTF. CDR3 sequence (DNA): TGCAGTGCTAGAGTAAGGAAACAGGGCTACACCTTC.